These T cell receptor beta chains were read from a single sample in a study of cytomegalovirus exposure and HLA in healthy donors. Sequencing used immunoSEQ multiplex PCR; TCRdb keeps in-frame clones, though not all of them. There are hundreds of thousands of clones in the sample; roughly 87% occur only once, and more than 10% lies in the top ten. The sample taken for sequencing was PBMCs. Every receptor here comes from a man in his late teens or twenties in good health and CMV-seropositive. The CDR3 runs from the conserved cysteine through the conserved F or W. The order of the fields is J gene, V gene, clone size, D gene, CDR3 DNA, CDR3 protein. The D gene is left open where the match is weak. The listing skips clone size in some rows; elsewhere it reads once, few, many or a size class.

TRBJ1-2,TRBV5-4,-,-,TGTGCCAGCAGCTTGGCTGGGAACTATGGCTACACCTTC,CASSLAGNYGYTF
TRBJ2-5,TRBV5-1,-,-,TGCGCCAGCAGCCCGAACGTGGGGGAGACCCAGTACTTC,CASSPNVGETQYF
TRBJ1-2,TRBV5-4,few,-,TGTGCCAGCAGCTTGTCAGGGATCCCCTCCTATGGCTACACCTTC,CASSLSGIPSYGYTF
TRBJ2-1,TRBV7-8,-,TRBD2,TGTGCCAGCAGCCCGGGACTAGCGGGCAGAACCGGTGAGCAGTTCTTC,CASSPGLAGRTGEQFF
TRBJ1-2,TRBV6-5,-,-,TGTGCCAGCAGTTACGGGGGGGACTATGGCTACACCTTC,CASSYGGDYGYTF
TRBJ1-5,TRBV18,-,-,TGTGCCAGCTCACCAGGTACTGGCCGGGATCAGCCCCAGCATTTT,CASSPGTGRDQPQHF
TRBJ1-5,TRBV2,-,-,TGTGCCAGCAGTGTAGTTGGTCAGCCCCAGCATTTT,CASSVVGQPQHF
TRBJ1-1,TRBV5-1,-,-,TGCGCCAGCAGGACAGTGAACACTGAAGCTTTCTTT,CASRTVNTEAFF
TRBJ1-4,TRBV6-1,-,-,TGTGCCAGCAGTGAGTCCAGAGGCTTTAATGAAAAACTGTTTTTT,CASSESRGFNEKLFF
TRBJ2-1,TRBV4-1,-,-,TGCGCCAGCAGCCAAGGGCCCCTGGTCAATGAGCAGTTCTTC,CASSQGPLVNEQFF
TRBJ1-5,TRBV15,-,-,TGTGCCACCAGCAGTAGAAATAGCAATCAGCCCCAGCATTTT,CATSSRNSNQPQHF
TRBJ1-1,TRBV30,-,-,TGTGCCTGGAGTGTGGAGGTTACCACTGAAGCTTTCTTT,CAWSVEVTTEAFF
TRBJ2-7,TRBV7-9,-,TRBD1,TGTGCCAGCAGCTTAGTTGGGACAGCCTACGAGCAGTACTTC,CASSLVGTAYEQYF
TRBJ1-4,TRBV29-1,-,-,TGCAGCGTTGAAGGTCCGGATGAAAAACTGTTTTTT,CSVEGPDEKLFF
TRBJ1-5,TRBV28,-,TRBD1,TGTGCCAGCAGTTTATTGGGTGGAGACAGGGTTAGGGGTCAGCCCCAGCATTTT,CASSLLGGDRVRGQPQHF
TRBJ1-1,TRBV6-6,-,-,TGTGCCAGCAGTTACGAGCGGGCTTTCTTT,CASSYERAFF
TRBJ2-7,TRBV29-1,once,TRBD2,TGCAGCGTGGTGGGGGTCCGGGAGGCTTCCTACGAGCAGTACTTC,CSVVGVREASYEQYF
TRBJ2-7,TRBV28,-,TRBD1,TGTGCCAGCAGCCCCTTAATTGAGGGGGCGCGGTACGAGCAGTACTTC,CASSPLIEGARYEQYF
TRBJ1-5,TRBV29-1,-,-,TGCAGCGTACGTTCTAGGGGTAGCAATCAGCCCCAGCATTTT,CSVRSRGSNQPQHF
TRBJ2-1,TRBV9,-,-,TGTGCCAGCAGCTCCGAGAAGGGGTCCTACAATGAGCAGTTCTTC,CASSSEKGSYNEQFF
TRBJ2-5,TRBV7-6,-,-,TGTGCCAGCAGCTTACTTTGGATTGGACAAGAGACCCAGTACTTC,CASSLLWIGQETQYF
TRBJ1-3,TRBV30,-,TRBD1,TGTGCCTGGAGTGTGGACAGGGAAAGAGGAAACACCATATATTTT,CAWSVDRERGNTIYF
TRBJ2-7,TRBV5-1,-,-,TGCGCCAGCAGCTTGAGGGAGCAGTACTTC,CASSLREQYF
TRBJ2-7,TRBV9,-,TRBD1,TGTGCCAGCAGTGGGACAGGGCGATTCTCCAACGAGCAGTACTTC,CASSGTGRFSNEQYF
TRBJ2-6,TRBV7-3,-,-,TGTGCCAGCAGCTTATCTCTCACAGGCTCTGGGGCCAACGTCCTGACTTTC,CASSLSLTGSGANVLTF
TRBJ1-1,TRBV5-1,-,-,TGCGCCAGCAGTCTACGGTTGAACACTGAAGCTTTCTTT,CASSLRLNTEAFF
TRBJ2-2,TRBV27,few,TRBD1,TGTGCCAGCAGTTTATCCCGGGACAGGGTTGCCACCGGGGAGCTGTTTTTT,CASSLSRDRVATGELFF
TRBJ1-1,TRBV2,-,-,TGTGCCAGCAGTGACGATAAGGTTTCTGAAGCTTTCTTT,CASSDDKVSEAFF
TRBJ2-1,TRBV29-1,-,-,TGCAGCGTTGAAGATCGGCGGAGGGGTTGGCGGGAACCCGACAATGAGCAGTTCTTC,CSVEDRRRGWREPDNEQFF
TRBJ1-2,TRBV6-4,-,-,TGTGCCAGCAGTGAGGGTTGGGGAGAGGATAACTATGGCTACACCTTC,CASSEGWGEDNYGYTF
TRBJ2-7,TRBV4-2,-,TRBD1,TGTGCCAGCAGCCAAGAAGGGGACAGCCTCTACGAGCAGTACTTC,CASSQEGDSLYEQYF
TRBJ2-5,TRBV5-1,-,-,TGCGCCAGCAGCTTGGCGAGAGGAGCGGAGACCCAGTACTTC,CASSLARGAETQYF
TRBJ2-2,TRBV6-5,few,-,TGTGCCAGCAGTTACGGCACCGGGGAGCTGTTTTTT,CASSYGTGELFF
TRBJ1-5,TRBV7-8,-,TRBD1,TGTGCCAGCAGCCCACAGGGGGCTTATCAGCCCCAGCATTTT,CASSPQGAYQPQHF
TRBJ1-2,TRBV2,-,-,TGTGCCAGCAGTGAACTAGGAGACTATGGCTACACCTTC,CASSELGDYGYTF
TRBJ2-7,TRBV4-1,-,TRBD2,TGCGCCAGCAGAAGACTAGCGGGAGGCAGCTCCTACGAGCAGTACTTC,CASRRLAGGSSYEQYF
TRBJ1-4,TRBV4-2,-,TRBD1,TGTGCCAGCAGCCCGCGACAGGGCATTAAGGAGAAACTGTTTTTT,CASSPRQGIKEKLFF
TRBJ1-2,TRBV30,-,-,TGTGCCTGGAGTCGCGGGACACCTGGCTACACCTTC,CAWSRGTPGYTF
TRBJ2-3,TRBV27,-,-,TGTGCCAGCAGGTCCGGACAGAGCACAGATACGCAGTATTTT,CASRSGQSTDTQYF
TRBJ2-7,TRBV19,few,TRBD2,TGTGCCAGTAGCAATCTACTAGCGGCCCACGAGCAGTACTTC,CASSNLLAAHEQYF
TRBJ2-3,TRBV30,-,TRBD2,TGTGCCTGGAGGAAGTCCCTCCGACTAGCGGGTTACACAGATACGCAGTATTTT,CAWRKSLRLAGYTDTQYF
TRBJ2-1,TRBV5-6,-,TRBD2,TGTGCCAGCACGGGACTAGCGATTTTATTGGCCAATGAGCAGTTCTTC,CASTGLAILLANEQFF